A selection of T cell receptor beta chains follows, all from one sample in a study of blood T cell repertoires in COVID-19. Here immunoSEQ multiplex PCR was the method, and the copy in TCRdb shows in-frame clones only, minus some. The sample records roughly 250,000 clones, roughly 88% being singletons. Sequencing input: peripheral blood. Receptors originate from a woman in her thirties or forties who had recovered from COVID-19. CDR3s include the opening cysteine and the closing phenylalanine or tryptophan. Fields, in order: D gene, J gene, clone size, V gene, CDR3 DNA, CDR3 protein. The D gene is left open where the match is weak. For some rows the clone size is stated as once, few or many, or as a class when expanded; others skip it.

d_call: -; j_call: TRBJ2-1; clone_size: -; v_call: TRBV4-3; cdr3_nt: TGCGCCAGCAGCCAAGATTCGACGGTACAGCTCAATGAGCAGTTCTTC; cdr3_aa: CASSQDSTVQLNEQFF
d_call: TRBD2; j_call: TRBJ2-1; clone_size: -; v_call: TRBV6-4; cdr3_nt: TGTGCCAGCAGTGCCAATAGCGGGACCCGGAATGAGCAGTTCTTC; cdr3_aa: CASSANSGTRNEQFF
d_call: TRBD1; j_call: TRBJ2-7; clone_size: -; v_call: TRBV19; cdr3_nt: TGTGCCAGTACCCCCCGGGACAGGGACCTCGCTGGAGACGAGCAGTACTTC; cdr3_aa: CASTPRDRDLAGDEQYF
d_call: -; j_call: TRBJ2-6; clone_size: few; v_call: TRBV6-1; cdr3_nt: TGTGCCAGCAGTGACCGCTGGGGAGCTGGGGCCAACGTCCTGACTTTC; cdr3_aa: CASSDRWGAGANVLTF
d_call: TRBD2; j_call: TRBJ2-1; clone_size: -; v_call: TRBV4-3; cdr3_nt: TGCGCCAGCAGCCAAGGGGCTAGCGGGGCATACAATGAGCAGTTCTTC; cdr3_aa: CASSQGASGAYNEQFF
d_call: -; j_call: TRBJ2-7; clone_size: -; v_call: TRBV11-3; cdr3_nt: TGTGCCAGCAGCTTAGAGACTGGTAGCTCCTACGAGCAGTACTTC; cdr3_aa: CASSLETGSSYEQYF
d_call: -; j_call: TRBJ1-1; clone_size: -; v_call: TRBV7-9; cdr3_nt: TGTGCCAGCAGCGCCCCCCGGGACACTGAAGCTTTCTTT; cdr3_aa: CASSAPRDTEAFF
d_call: TRBD1; j_call: TRBJ1-2; clone_size: -; v_call: TRBV18; cdr3_nt: TGTGCCAGCTCACCCTGGGACAGCACGTTTTCTGGCTACACCTTC; cdr3_aa: CASSPWDSTFSGYTF
d_call: -; j_call: TRBJ1-1; clone_size: few; v_call: TRBV6-6; cdr3_nt: TGTGCCAGCAGTTACAGTGTGGGAGGCACTGAAGCTTTCTTT; cdr3_aa: CASSYSVGGTEAFF
d_call: -; j_call: TRBJ2-4; clone_size: -; v_call: TRBV19; cdr3_nt: TGTGCCAGTAGTAGTACCGGGGGTCTAGCCAAAAACATTCAGTACTTC; cdr3_aa: CASSSTGGLAKNIQYF
d_call: TRBD1; j_call: TRBJ1-5; clone_size: -; v_call: TRBV7-2; cdr3_nt: TGTGCCAGCAGCACCGACAGGGGAAATCAGCCCCAGCATTTT; cdr3_aa: CASSTDRGNQPQHF
d_call: -; j_call: TRBJ2-4; clone_size: -; v_call: TRBV4-3; cdr3_nt: TGCGCCAGCAGCCAAGCCGCGCCTTGGAACATTCAGTACTTC; cdr3_aa: CASSQAAPWNIQYF
d_call: TRBD2; j_call: TRBJ2-5; clone_size: -; v_call: TRBV10-3; cdr3_nt: TGTGCCATCGGGCCCGGCGGGGGAGGGGAGACCCAGTACTTC; cdr3_aa: CAIGPGGGGETQYF
d_call: TRBD2; j_call: TRBJ2-3; clone_size: -; v_call: TRBV2; cdr3_nt: TGTGCCAGCAGTAGCTCTCTAGCGGGGGGGGCGGATACGCAGTATTTT; cdr3_aa: CASSSSLAGGADTQYF
d_call: -; j_call: TRBJ1-4; clone_size: -; v_call: TRBV24-1; cdr3_nt: TGTGCCACCCACCACCCCCCGGATGAAAAACTGTTTTTT; cdr3_aa: CATHHPPDEKLFF
d_call: TRBD1; j_call: TRBJ2-7; clone_size: -; v_call: TRBV10-3; cdr3_nt: TGTGCCATCAGTGAGTCGACAGGGGGCACCTACGAGCAGTACTTC; cdr3_aa: CAISESTGGTYEQYF
d_call: TRBD2; j_call: TRBJ2-7; clone_size: -; v_call: TRBV5-1; cdr3_nt: TGCGCCAGCAGCGCTAGCGGCTCATCCCCGGGGGTATACGAGCAGTACTTC; cdr3_aa: CASSASGSSPGVYEQYF
d_call: TRBD1; j_call: TRBJ2-7; clone_size: -; v_call: TRBV18; cdr3_nt: TGTGCCAGCTCACAACCGGGACAGGGATCCTACGAGCAGTACTTC; cdr3_aa: CASSQPGQGSYEQYF
d_call: -; j_call: TRBJ1-5; clone_size: -; v_call: TRBV29-1; cdr3_nt: TGCAGCGCTCAGGGAAGCAGCAATCAGCCCCAGCATTTT; cdr3_aa: CSAQGSSNQPQHF
d_call: TRBD1; j_call: TRBJ1-5; clone_size: -; v_call: TRBV11-2; cdr3_nt: TGTGCCAGCAGCTTAGATGGGACAGTGAGCAATCAGCCCCAGCATTTT; cdr3_aa: CASSLDGTVSNQPQHF
d_call: TRBD2; j_call: TRBJ2-5; clone_size: -; v_call: TRBV19; cdr3_nt: TGTGCCAGTAGTATAACTAGCGGTGGTCGGGAGACCCAGTACTTC; cdr3_aa: CASSITSGGRETQYF
d_call: TRBD2; j_call: TRBJ2-2; clone_size: -; v_call: TRBV9; cdr3_nt: TGTGCCAGCAGCCTAGGCCAGCGGGAGGGCACCGGGGAGCTGTTTTTT; cdr3_aa: CASSLGQREGTGELFF
d_call: TRBD2; j_call: TRBJ2-5; clone_size: once; v_call: TRBV3-1/TRBV3-2; cdr3_nt: TGTGCCAGCAGCCGGTTCGGCGGGGGAGAGACCCAGTACTTC; cdr3_aa: CASSRFGGGETQYF
d_call: TRBD2; j_call: TRBJ2-7; clone_size: -; v_call: TRBV12-5; cdr3_nt: TGTGCTAGTGGCGGACGGACTAGTCCCTACGAGCAGTACTTC; cdr3_aa: CASGGRTSPYEQYF
d_call: -; j_call: TRBJ2-7; clone_size: -; v_call: TRBV7-9; cdr3_nt: TGTGCCAGCAGCTTCGGGACCTACGAGCAGTACTTC; cdr3_aa: CASSFGTYEQYF
d_call: -; j_call: TRBJ1-1; clone_size: -; v_call: TRBV4-3; cdr3_nt: TGCGCCAGCAGCCTTGACACTTACACTGAAGCTTTCTTT; cdr3_aa: CASSLDTYTEAFF
d_call: -; j_call: TRBJ2-5; clone_size: -; v_call: TRBV7-9; cdr3_nt: TGTGCCAGCAGCGCCCTAGCGCTCCCTCGGGAGACCCAGTACTTC; cdr3_aa: CASSALALPRETQYF
d_call: -; j_call: TRBJ2-1; clone_size: -; v_call: TRBV7-9; cdr3_nt: TGTGCCAGCAGCCCCCGTGGGGAGACTGTTTATGAGCAGTTCTTC; cdr3_aa: CASSPRGETVYEQFF
d_call: TRBD1; j_call: TRBJ2-1; clone_size: -; v_call: TRBV27; cdr3_nt: TGTGCCAGCAGTCTCCGACAGGGTACTAGTGGATTCTCCTACAATGAGCAGTTCTTC; cdr3_aa: CASSLRQGTSGFSYNEQFF
d_call: TRBD1; j_call: TRBJ2-7; clone_size: -; v_call: TRBV19; cdr3_nt: TGTGCCAGTAGAATATCCGGGACAGGGGCCTACGAGCAGTACTTC; cdr3_aa: CASRISGTGAYEQYF
d_call: TRBD2; j_call: TRBJ2-5; clone_size: -; v_call: TRBV7-7; cdr3_nt: TGTGCTAGCAGCTTAGAGTGGCTAGCGGGGGGGGAGACCCAGTACTTC; cdr3_aa: CASSLEWLAGGETQYF
d_call: -; j_call: TRBJ2-1; clone_size: -; v_call: TRBV6-4; cdr3_nt: TGTGCCAGCAGTGCTGCGGGTGGAACCTACAATGAGCAGTTCTTC; cdr3_aa: CASSAAGGTYNEQFF
d_call: TRBD1; j_call: TRBJ2-5; clone_size: once; v_call: TRBV5-1; cdr3_nt: TGCGCCAGCAGCTCCAGGACAGGGGGAGGCCAAGAGACCCAGTACTTC; cdr3_aa: CASSSRTGGGQETQYF
d_call: -; j_call: TRBJ2-1; clone_size: -; v_call: TRBV11-1; cdr3_nt: TGTGCCAGCACCGGGGGAGCGGTCTACAATGAGCAGTTCTTC; cdr3_aa: CASTGGAVYNEQFF
d_call: -; j_call: TRBJ1-2; clone_size: once; v_call: TRBV6-5; cdr3_nt: TGTGCCAGCAGGCCTTCGGGGGGTGCTAACTATGGCTACACCTTC; cdr3_aa: CASRPSGGANYGYTF
d_call: -; j_call: TRBJ2-4; clone_size: -; v_call: TRBV6-2/TRBV6-3; cdr3_nt: TGTGCCAGCAGTTACTCGATCGGCCTAGAGAACATTCAGTACTTC; cdr3_aa: CASSYSIGLENIQYF
d_call: TRBD2; j_call: TRBJ2-3; clone_size: once; v_call: TRBV7-2; cdr3_nt: TGTGCCAGCAGCTTAAGGGTAGCGGGGGGAAGCACAGATACGCAGTATTTT; cdr3_aa: CASSLRVAGGSTDTQYF
d_call: -; j_call: TRBJ2-5; clone_size: -; v_call: TRBV9; cdr3_nt: TGTGCCAGCAGCGTTGGCAGTTCCGGGGAGACCCAGTACTTC; cdr3_aa: CASSVGSSGETQYF
d_call: -; j_call: TRBJ2-7; clone_size: -; v_call: TRBV11-1; cdr3_nt: TGTGCCAGCAGCCCAACATCCTACGAGCAGTACTTC; cdr3_aa: CASSPTSYEQYF
d_call: -; j_call: TRBJ2-5; clone_size: -; v_call: TRBV9; cdr3_nt: TGTGCCAGCAGCGCCGGGACTGCCTCCGGTCAGGCCCAGTACTTC; cdr3_aa: CASSAGTASGQAQYF
d_call: -; j_call: TRBJ1-1; clone_size: few; v_call: TRBV5-4; cdr3_nt: TGTGCCAGCAGCTTGGCCGGGAAGGGCCGGAACACTGAAGCTTTCTTT; cdr3_aa: CASSLAGKGRNTEAFF
d_call: TRBD2; j_call: TRBJ2-1; clone_size: -; v_call: TRBV11-3; cdr3_nt: TGTGCCAGCAGCGACCGACTAGCGGGGGGGCGGAATGAGCAGTTCTTC; cdr3_aa: CASSDRLAGGRNEQFF